This T cell receptor (beta chain) was captured by sequencing in a study of T cell responses to AZD1222 COVID-19 vaccine. V lost 4 bases, J lost 4 bases, and 17 bases lay in between. The CDR3 runs 15 residues. Germline V lookup: CDR1 SGDLS, CDR2 YYNGEE. General study points: Baseline testing showed seropositivity in only a handful of AZD1222 recipients. Spike-specific TCR repertoires showed rising breadth and depth after two AZD1222 doses. The study sampled repertoires only after the peak T cell response.

This clone was counted a single time. Its target is not known. TCRdb's table, derived via immunoSEQ multiplex PCR, lists solely in-frame clones and lacks some. This sample has tens of thousands of clones, with under 95% found just once. This sequence was found in an adult in good health. This chain links TRBV9 with TRBJ1-2, with D perhaps matching TRBD1 (5 bases). The starting material was peripheral blood, obtained on day 0 of MenACWY control vaccination. This CDR3 reads CASSITGTFSYGYTF. CDR3 DNA sequence: TGTGCCAGCAGCATTACCGGGACGTTTAGCTATGGCTACACCTTC.